This T cell receptor beta chain is from a study of shared T cell receptors in the human thymus. This clone was seen just once. In germline, CDR1 is WNHNN, CDR2 SYGVQD (reference sequence). This CDR3 is built from 14 residues. V gave up 4 bases and J gave up 3 bases, with 10 bases separating them. The method was immunoSEQ multiplex PCR; TCRdb's version includes in-frame clones alone and lacks a portion of them. Of about 660,000 clones in the sample, around 87% were seen once. These same data were also listed under a study on human thymus T cells. As that study records: Resections from corrective heart surgery provided thymus tissue.

The chain uses TRBV10-1 and TRBJ1-5, with D perhaps matching TRBD1 (6 bases). This clonotype was obtained from a boy younger than two with a congenital heart defect. The sequenced sample consisted of thymocytes. The CDR3 sequence is CASSAGQPNQPQHF. As DNA, the CDR3 is TGCGCCAGCAGTGCTGGACAGCCCAATCAGCCCCAGCATTTT.